This entry lists 7 T cell receptor beta chains sequenced from one sample in a study of blood T cell repertoires in COVID-19. Using immunoSEQ multiplex PCR, the repertoire was profiled, and TCRdb retains in-frame clones only, with some absent. Of under 300,000 clones listed, 75% to 85% are singletons. The source material was peripheral blood. Receptors originate from a woman aged 60-75 years with active or convalescent COVID-19.

The CDR3 spells CASSLRGTEAFF. The CDR3 region has the DNA TGTGCCAGCAGTCTCAGGGGGACTGAAGCTTTCTTT. This chain links TRBV6-5 with TRBJ1-1; 7 nucleotides line up with TRBD1. The CDR3 covers 12 residues. Unmatched junction bases numbered 2, after V lost 5 bases and J lost 5 bases. Germline V gives CDR1 MNHEY, CDR2 SVGAGI.

The V gene is TRBV19, the J gene TRBJ1-1; a weak D match, TRBD1 (6 bases). V gave up 3 bases and J gave up 1 base, with 12 bases separating them. Germline loops: CDR1 LNHDA, CDR2 SQIVND (reference sequence). The CDR3 has 15 residues. The CDR3 bases are TGTGCCAGTAGTATGGCGGGGGCAGCGAACACTGAAGCTTTCTTT. Its translation is CASSMAGAANTEAFF.

The chain employs TRBV5-6 and TRBJ2-1; D is perhaps TRBD2 (5 bases). The CDR3 totals 13 residues. V was pared by 3 bases and J by 7 bases, with 11 bases between. Per germline, CDR1 SGHDT and CDR2 YYEEEE. The CDR3 reads CASSSRWRNEQFF. CDR3 DNA: TGTGCCAGCAGCTCCAGGTGGAGGAATGAGCAGTTCTTC.

This clone was recorded a few times. The chain recombines TRBV6-6 with TRBJ1-2; possibly TRBD1 for D (5 bases). The CDR3 extends over 15 amino acids. Looked up from germline, CDR1 is MNHNY and CDR2 is SVGAGI (reference sequence). V lost 9 bases to trimming and J lost 0 bases, with 17 bases between them. This CDR3 is CASAMGQASNYGYTF. The CDR3, as DNA: TGTGCCAGTGCGATGGGGCAGGCCTCTAACTATGGCTACACCTTC.

The table lists this clone with a few counts. V usage is TRBV14 and J usage is TRBJ1-2; no clear D gene. Per the germline V gene, CDR1 is SGHDN and CDR2 is FVKESK. This CDR3 is built from 13 residues. V lost 2 bases and J 4 bases, leaving 8 bases between the germline ends. The chain's CDR3 is CASSQHQSYGYTF. The CDR3 DNA is TGTGCCAGCAGCCAACATCAGTCCTATGGCTACACCTTC.

This chain joins TRBV21-1 and TRBJ2-7; the table calls TRBD1, which could not be checked here. TRBV21-1 is deemed a pseudogene. The CDR3 totals 13 residues. The chain's CDR3 is CASMPGQGDEQYF. The CDR3 nucleotides read TGTGCCAGCATGCCGGGGCAGGGGGACGAGCAGTACTTC.

The V gene is TRBV19, the J gene TRBJ1-2, with 8 bases identical to TRBD1. The germline V gene has CDR1 LNHDA and CDR2 SQIVND (reference sequence). The CDR3 contains 13 residues. J was trimmed by 7 bases and V by 5 bases; bases with no gene match: 6. The CDR3 protein is CASSAQGAAGYTF. CDR3 nucleotides: TGTGCCAGTAGTGCCCAGGGGGCGGCTGGCTACACCTTC. Drawing the rest from reference TRBV19 and TRBJ1-2, the complete variable domain is DGGITQSPKYLFRKEGQNVTLSCEQNLNHDAMYWYRQDPGQGLRLIYYSQIVNDFQKGDIAEGYSVSREKKESFPLTVTSAQKNPTAFYLCASSAQGAAGYTFGSGTRLTVV.